Here is one T cell receptor (beta chain) with its context. The CDR3 runs to 11 residues. Trimming removed 1 base from V and 6 bases from J, with 4 bases in between. This sample was included in a study of control samples from healthy donors and cancer patients. Sequenced by immunoSEQ multiplex PCR; TCRdb stores in-frame clones only, minus some. Counted here are 40,000 to 65,000 clones, around 90% occurring once; the ten biggest clones make up over 13%. What was sequenced was PBMCs. V and J are TRBV12-3 or TRBV12-4 and TRBJ2-7; D ambiguous. The TCR comes from a man aged 60 to 69 with head and neck cancer. CDR3 DNA: TGTGCCAGCAGTTTAGGGGGCGAGCAGTACTTC. Translation gives CASSLGGEQYF.